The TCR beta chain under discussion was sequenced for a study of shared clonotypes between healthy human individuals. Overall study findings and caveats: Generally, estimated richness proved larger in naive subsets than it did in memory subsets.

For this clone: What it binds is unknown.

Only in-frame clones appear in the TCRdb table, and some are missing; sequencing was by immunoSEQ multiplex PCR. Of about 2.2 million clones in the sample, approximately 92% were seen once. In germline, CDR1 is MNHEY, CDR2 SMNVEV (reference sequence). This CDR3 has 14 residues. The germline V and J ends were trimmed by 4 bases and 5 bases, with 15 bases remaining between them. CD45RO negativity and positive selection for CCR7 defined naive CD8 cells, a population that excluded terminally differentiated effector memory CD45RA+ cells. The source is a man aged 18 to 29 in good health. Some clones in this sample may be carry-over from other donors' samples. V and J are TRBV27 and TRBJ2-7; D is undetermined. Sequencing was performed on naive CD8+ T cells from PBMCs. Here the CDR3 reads CASSYRSSGDEQYF. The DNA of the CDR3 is TGTGCCAGCAGTTACCGCTCGAGTGGGGACGAGCAGTACTTC.